This T cell receptor (beta chain) emerged from a study of cytomegalovirus exposure and HLA in healthy donors. Germline CDR1 reads GTSNPN; CDR2 reads SVGIG (reference sequence). This CDR3 has 12 amino acids. The V end lost 2 bases, the J end lost 7 bases, and 8 bases lay between the germline ends. With 60 Vbeta and 13 Jbeta primers, the PCR was carried out. Some clones are missing from TCRdb's copy, which holds only in-frame ones; the method was immunoSEQ multiplex PCR. This sample yields 150,000 to 200,000 clones, of which approximately 88% are seen a single time; about 0.26% belongs to the top ten. This clonotype was sampled from a boy younger than 18 in good health and CMV-seronegative. The sequenced sample consisted of PBMCs. The chain joins TRBV30 to TRBJ1-4, with D perhaps TRBD1 (5 bases). CDR3 DNA sequence: TGTGCCTGGAGTATGGGGGGTGAAAAACTGTTTTTT. Protein: CAWSMGGEKLFF.